One TCR beta chain is described in this entry. The source of the sample is a study of blood T cell repertoires in COVID-19. Looking at the study overall: Sources were T cells, B-cell-depleted T cells, or PBMCs; the material itself was cDNA or gDNA.

The authors' processing: By means of reference gene primer amplification, nucleated cell counts were estimated. Using immunoSEQ multiplex PCR, the repertoire was profiled, and TCRdb retains in-frame clones only, with some absent. D and trimming come from the DNA, and the V and J calls and clone size come from that table. The sample records about 240,000 clones, 70% to 90% being singletons. This CDR3 comprises 22 residues. The junction had 20 bases not matched to a gene; V was cut back by 4 bases and J by 1 base. The germline CDR1 and CDR2 sequences are SGDLS and YYNGEE. The J gene is TRBJ2-1, the V gene TRBV9; 13 nucleotides line up with TRBD2. The source is a woman in her thirties or forties with acute COVID-19. Material for sequencing was PBMCs or T cells enriched from blood (not recorded which). CDR3 nucleotide sequence: TGTGCCAGCAGCACACAAACTGGGACTAGCGGGAACCCCCAGGGATCCTACAATGAGCAGTTCTTC. This translates into CASSTQTGTSGNPQGSYNEQFF.